This TCR beta chain derives from a study of T cell responses to AZD1222 COVID-19 vaccine. Sequencing used immunoSEQ multiplex PCR; TCRdb keeps in-frame clones, though not all of them. Altogether some 150,000 clones are present, approximately 94% being singletons, with the ten largest covering approximately 2%. The CDR3 is 17 residues long. Germline CDR1 reads SEHNR; CDR2 reads FQNEAQ (reference sequence). The V gene lost 1 base and the J gene lost 3 bases, with 13 bases spanning the gap. In this sample, this clone turned up once. The gene calls are TRBV7-9 and TRBJ1-6; no clear D gene. The starting material was peripheral blood, obtained on day 0 of AZD1222 vaccination. The origin of this receptor is an adult in good health. The CDR3 sequence is CASSLGGIGLYNSPLHF. The CDR3 nucleotides read TGTGCCAGCAGCTTAGGTGGGATTGGTCTCTATAATTCACCCCTCCACTTT.